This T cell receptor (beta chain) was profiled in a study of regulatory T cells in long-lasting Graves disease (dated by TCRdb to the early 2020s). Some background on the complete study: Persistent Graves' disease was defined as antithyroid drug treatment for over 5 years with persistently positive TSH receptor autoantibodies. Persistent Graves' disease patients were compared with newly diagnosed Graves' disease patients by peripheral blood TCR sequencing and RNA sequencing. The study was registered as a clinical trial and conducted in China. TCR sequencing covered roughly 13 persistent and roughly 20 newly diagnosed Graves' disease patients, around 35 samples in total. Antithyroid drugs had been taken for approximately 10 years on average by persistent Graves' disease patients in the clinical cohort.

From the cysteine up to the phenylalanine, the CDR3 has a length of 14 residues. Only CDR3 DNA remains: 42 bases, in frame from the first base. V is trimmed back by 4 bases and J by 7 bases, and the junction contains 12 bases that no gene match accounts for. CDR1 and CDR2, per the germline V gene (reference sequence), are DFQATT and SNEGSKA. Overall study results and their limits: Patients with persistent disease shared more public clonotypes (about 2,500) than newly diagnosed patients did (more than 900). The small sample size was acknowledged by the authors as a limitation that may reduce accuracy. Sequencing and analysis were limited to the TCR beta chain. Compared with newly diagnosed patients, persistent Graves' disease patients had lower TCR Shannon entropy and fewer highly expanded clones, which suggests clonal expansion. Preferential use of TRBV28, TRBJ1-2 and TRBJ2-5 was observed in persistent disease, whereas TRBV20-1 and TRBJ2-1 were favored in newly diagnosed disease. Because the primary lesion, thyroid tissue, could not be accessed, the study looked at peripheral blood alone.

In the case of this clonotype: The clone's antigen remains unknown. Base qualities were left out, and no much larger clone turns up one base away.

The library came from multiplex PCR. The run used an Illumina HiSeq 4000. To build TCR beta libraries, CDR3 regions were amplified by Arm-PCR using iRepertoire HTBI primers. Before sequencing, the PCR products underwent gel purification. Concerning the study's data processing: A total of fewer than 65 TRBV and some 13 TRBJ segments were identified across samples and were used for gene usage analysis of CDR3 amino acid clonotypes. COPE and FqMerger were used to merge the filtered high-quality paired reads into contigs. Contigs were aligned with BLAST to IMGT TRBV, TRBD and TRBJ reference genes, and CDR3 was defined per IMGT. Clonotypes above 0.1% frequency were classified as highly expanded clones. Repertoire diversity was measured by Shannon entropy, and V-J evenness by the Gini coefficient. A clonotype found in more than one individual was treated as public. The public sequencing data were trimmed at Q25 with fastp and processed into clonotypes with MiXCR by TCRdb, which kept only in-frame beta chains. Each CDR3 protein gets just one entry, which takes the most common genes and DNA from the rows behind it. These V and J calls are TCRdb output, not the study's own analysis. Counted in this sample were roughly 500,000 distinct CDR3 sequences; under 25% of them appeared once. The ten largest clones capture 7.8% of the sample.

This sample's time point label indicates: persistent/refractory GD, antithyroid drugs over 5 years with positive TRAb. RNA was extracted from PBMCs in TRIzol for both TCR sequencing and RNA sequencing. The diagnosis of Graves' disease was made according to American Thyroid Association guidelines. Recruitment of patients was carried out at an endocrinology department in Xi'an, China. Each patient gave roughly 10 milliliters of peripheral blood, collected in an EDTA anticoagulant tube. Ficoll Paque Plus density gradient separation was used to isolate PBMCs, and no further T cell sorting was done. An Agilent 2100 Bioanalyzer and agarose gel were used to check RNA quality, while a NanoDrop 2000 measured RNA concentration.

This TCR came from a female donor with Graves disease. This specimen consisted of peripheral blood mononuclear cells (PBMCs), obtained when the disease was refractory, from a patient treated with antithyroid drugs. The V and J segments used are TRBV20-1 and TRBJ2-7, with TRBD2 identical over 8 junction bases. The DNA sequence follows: TGCAGTGCTAACCCGCCGAGCGGGGGCTCGGAGCAGTACTTC. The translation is CSANPPSGGSEQYF.